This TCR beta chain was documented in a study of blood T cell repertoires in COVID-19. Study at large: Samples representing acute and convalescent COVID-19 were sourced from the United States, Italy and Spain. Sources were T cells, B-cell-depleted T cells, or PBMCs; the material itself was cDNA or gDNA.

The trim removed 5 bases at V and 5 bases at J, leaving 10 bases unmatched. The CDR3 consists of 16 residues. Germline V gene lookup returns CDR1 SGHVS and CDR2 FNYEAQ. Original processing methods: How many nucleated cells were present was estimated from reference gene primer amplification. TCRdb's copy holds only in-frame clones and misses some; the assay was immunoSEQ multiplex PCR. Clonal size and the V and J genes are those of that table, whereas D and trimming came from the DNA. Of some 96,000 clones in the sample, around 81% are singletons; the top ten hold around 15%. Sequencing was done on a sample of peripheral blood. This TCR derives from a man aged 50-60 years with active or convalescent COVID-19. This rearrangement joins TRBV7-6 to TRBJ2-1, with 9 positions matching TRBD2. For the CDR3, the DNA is TGTGCCAGCAGCCCACCGGCTAGCGGGACAGACAATGAGCAGTTCTTC. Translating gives CASSPPASGTDNEQFF.